A single sample gave rise to the 3 T cell receptor beta chains below, sequenced in a study of cytomegalovirus exposure and HLA in healthy donors. PCR employed 60 Vbeta and 13 Jbeta primers. Here immunoSEQ multiplex PCR was the method, and the copy in TCRdb shows in-frame clones only, minus some. The data show 120,000 or so clones, 60% to 85% seen once. Sequences were obtained from PBMCs. The origin of the receptors is a woman aged 40 to 49 in good health and CMV-seronegative.

The CDR3 reads CASSQEQAGGPNEQFF. The CDR3 coding sequence is TGTGCCAGCAGCCAGGAACAAGCGGGAGGGCCGAATGAGCAGTTCTTC. This chain links TRBV4-2 with TRBJ2-1, with 10 nucleotides matching TRBD2. The J segment lost 7 bases and the V segment lost 3 bases, leaving 9 bases of the junction unmatched. The CDR3 is 16 amino acids. Germline loops: CDR1 LGHNA, CDR2 YNFKEQ.

The genes are TRBV6-1 and TRBJ1-4; weak D call: TRBD1 (6 bases). V lost 4 bases and J 14 bases, leaving 14 bases between the germline ends. Germline CDR1 is MNHNS and CDR2 is SASEGT. The CDR3 totals 12 residues. The CDR3 coding sequence is TGTGCCAGCAGTGCACAGGGATCGAACCTGTTTTTT. It specifies CASSAQGSNLFF.

The chain uses TRBV4-1 and TRBJ2-4; 9 bases map to TRBD2. CDR3 length: 17 amino acids. Germline assignment: CDR1 MGHRA and CDR2 YSYEKL. The V and J ends lost 0 bases and 12 bases, in that order; junction bases with no gene match: 15. CDR3 sequence: CASSQDALAGRMDSQYF. For the CDR3, the DNA is TGCGCCAGCAGCCAAGATGCTCTAGCGGGGCGGATGGACAGTCAGTACTTC.